This entry lists 11 T cell receptor beta chains sequenced from one sample in a study of response to subunit inactivated influenza vaccine. TCRdb re-called the RT-PCR reads with MiXCR, one entry per CDR3 protein. The profile shows around 190,000 distinct CDR3 sequences, roughly 8.7% of them singletons. Source: non-naive T cells sorted from PBMCs, taken on the day of vaccination. The source of these receptors is a man aged 50-59 years who received an inactivated influenza vaccine.

The J gene is TRBJ2-7, the V gene TRBV7-2, with a possible D match to TRBD2 (5 bases). Per germline, CDR1 SGHTA and CDR2 FQGNSA. The CDR3 runs to 14 residues. V was shortened by 0 bases and J by 3 bases, with 9 bases between the two germline ends. CDR3 sequence: CASSLARRDYEQYF. The CDR3 DNA is TGTGCCAGCAGCTTAGCGCGACGGGACTACGAGCAGTACTTC.

This clonotype appeared a few times. J is TRBJ2-7 and V is TRBV10-3, with D perhaps given as TRBD1 or TRBD2 (7 bases each). Germline-derived CDR1 and CDR2 are ENHRY and SYGVKD. The CDR3 consists of 14 residues. Trimming cost V 6 bases and J 4 bases, with 16 bases left between them. This CDR3 is CAISASGGAYEQYF. For the CDR3, the DNA is TGTGCCATCAGCGCATCAGGGGGGGCGTACGAGCAGTACTTC.

The chain joins TRBV5-1 to TRBJ1-3; TRBD1 matches 8 bases. The CDR3 has 13 amino acids. Looked up from germline, CDR1 is SGHRS and CDR2 is YFSETQ. V trimming: 7 bases; J trimming: 3 bases; junction bases outside the gene matches: 3. This CDR3 reads CASATGGGNTIYF. DNA of the CDR3: TGCGCCAGCGCAACAGGGGGTGGAAACACCATATATTTT.

This clonotype was counted between two and nine times. This sequence joins TRBV4-3 and TRBJ2-1; D is unresolved. The CDR3 totals 16 residues. Germline CDR1 is LGHNA and CDR2 is YSLEER. V lost 0 bases, J lost 4 bases, and 13 bases lay in between. The chain's CDR3 is CASSQDRSGFYNEQFF. CDR3 bases: TGCGCCAGCAGCCAAGATCGGTCCGGTTTTTACAATGAGCAGTTCTTC.

The chain joins TRBV27 to TRBJ2-7; D gene uncertain. In germline, CDR1 is MNHEY, CDR2 SMNVEV (reference sequence). With 1 base removed from V and 0 bases from J, the gap between germline ends came to 7 bases. CDR3 length: 14 residues. This CDR3 reads CASSLYRNSYEQYF. The CDR3 DNA reads as TGTGCCAGCAGTTTATATAGAAACTCCTACGAGCAGTACTTC.

This clonotype was seen ten or more times. The chain combines TRBV7-2 with TRBJ1-2; D is ambiguous. Trimming pared 2 bases from V and 3 bases from J, leaving 10 bases between. The CDR3 covers 14 residues. The germline gives CDR1 SGHTA, CDR2 FQGNSA. CDR3 in DNA: TGTGCCAGCAGCTTAAGTCAGCCTTACTATGGCTACACCTTC. This translates into CASSLSQPYYGYTF.

This clonotype was picked up many times. CDR3: CASSFSVGELFF. In nucleotides, the CDR3 is TGTGCCAGCAGCTTTTCGGTCGGGGAGCTGTTTTTT. The chain links TRBV5-6 to TRBJ2-2, with D unclear. CDR1 SGHDT and CDR2 YYEEEE come from the germline V gene. The CDR3 spans 12 residues. V lost 2 bases, J lost 7 bases, and 6 bases lay in between.

The chain recombines TRBV7-3 with TRBJ2-2; TRBD1 matches at 8 bases. There are 18 residues in the CDR3. J was trimmed by 1 base and V by 1 base; bases with no gene match: 8. Germline CDR1 reads SGHTA; CDR2 reads FQGTGA. CDR3 region: CASSLKGRGQVNTGELFF. The CDR3 DNA reads as TGTGCCAGCAGCTTAAAGGGCAGGGGGCAAGTGAACACCGGGGAGCTGTTTTTT.

The CDR3 DNA sequence: TGCAGTGCTAGATCGGGACTAGCGAGAACTCACACCGAGACCCAGTACTTC. Translating gives CSARSGLARTHTETQYF. J is TRBJ2-5 and V is TRBV20-1; 10 bases are shared with TRBD2. The germline V gene encodes CDR1 DFQATT and CDR2 SNEGSKA (reference sequence). Trimming cost V 2 bases and J 5 bases; bases outside gene matches: 14. The CDR3 runs to 17 residues.

As DNA, the CDR3 is TGCGCCAGCAGCCAACTAGCGGAATCCTCCTACGAGCAGTACTTC. Translating gives CASSQLAESSYEQYF. This chain uses TRBV4-3 with TRBJ2-7; 7 bases align to TRBD2. In germline, CDR1 is LGHNA, CDR2 YSLEER. CDR3 size: 15 residues. V lost 2 bases and J lost 0; bases outside the gene matches: 4.

The table lists this clonotype with many counts. The rearrangement links TRBV5-1 to TRBJ2-3; 9 bases match TRBD2. The CDR3 has 15 amino acids. J lost 5 bases, V lost 0 bases, and 4 bases had no gene match. CDR1 SGHRS and CDR2 YFSETQ come from the germline V gene. The CDR3, as DNA: TGCGCCAGCAGCTTGGTAGCGGGAGTTGTAGATACGCAGTATTTT. This gives the protein CASSLVAGVVDTQYF.